This TCR beta chain was obtained from a study of somatic mutations in cytotoxic T cells in rheumatoid arthritis. Study context: Blood samples of roughly 33 ml were drawn from patients (in EDTA) right after diagnosis and before any treatment. Flow sorting at nearly 100% purity was applied to some V beta antibody-stained T-cell populations, which included V beta1+ cells sequenced for TCRB.

CDR1 is SGHVS and CDR2 is FNYEAQ in the germline V gene. There are 14 residues in the CDR3. V was clipped by 6 bases and J by 7 bases; unmatched bases: 8. The table came from immunoSEQ multiplex PCR; TCRdb's copy has only in-frame clones and leaves some out. The sample consists of under 35,000 clones, around 90% of them appearing once. The chain has TRBV7-6 and TRBJ2-1; 8 bases are a match to TRBD2. The TCR was taken from an adult with rheumatoid arthritis. Sequencing used CD8+ T cells sorted from blood. This chain's CDR3 is CASSRGSGMNEQFF. The CDR3 region has the DNA TGTGCCAGCAGTCGGGGTAGCGGGATGAATGAGCAGTTCTTC.